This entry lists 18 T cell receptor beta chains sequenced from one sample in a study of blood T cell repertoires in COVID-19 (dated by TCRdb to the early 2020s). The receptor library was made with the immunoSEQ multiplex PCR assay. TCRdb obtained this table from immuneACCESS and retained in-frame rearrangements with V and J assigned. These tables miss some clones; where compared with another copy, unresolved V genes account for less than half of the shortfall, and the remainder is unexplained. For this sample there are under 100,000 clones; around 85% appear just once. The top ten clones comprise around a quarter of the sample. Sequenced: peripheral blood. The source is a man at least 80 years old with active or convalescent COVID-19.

This CDR3 reads CASSQSITPGNTIYF. CDR3 DNA: TGCGCCAGCAGCCAGAGCATAACGCCTGGAAACACCATATATTTT. This chain links TRBV4-3 with TRBJ1-3; D unclear. The germline CDR1 and CDR2 sequences are LGHNA and YSLEER. This CDR3 region has 15 residues. The V end was cut by 3 bases, the J end by 2 bases, with 11 bases between.

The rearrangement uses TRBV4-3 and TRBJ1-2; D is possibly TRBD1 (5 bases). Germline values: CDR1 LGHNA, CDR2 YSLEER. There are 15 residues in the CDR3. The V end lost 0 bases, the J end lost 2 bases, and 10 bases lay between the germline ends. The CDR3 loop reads CASSQESRANYGYTF. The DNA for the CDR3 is TGCGCCAGCAGCCAAGAATCCAGGGCGAACTATGGCTACACCTTC.

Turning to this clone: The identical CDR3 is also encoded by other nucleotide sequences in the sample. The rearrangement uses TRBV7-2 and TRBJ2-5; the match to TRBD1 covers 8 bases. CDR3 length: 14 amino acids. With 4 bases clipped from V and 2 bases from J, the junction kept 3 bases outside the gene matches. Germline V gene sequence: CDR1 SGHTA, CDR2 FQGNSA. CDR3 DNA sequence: TGTGCCAGCAGCTCAAACAGGGGGCAAGAGACCCAGTACTTC. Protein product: CASSSNRGQETQYF.

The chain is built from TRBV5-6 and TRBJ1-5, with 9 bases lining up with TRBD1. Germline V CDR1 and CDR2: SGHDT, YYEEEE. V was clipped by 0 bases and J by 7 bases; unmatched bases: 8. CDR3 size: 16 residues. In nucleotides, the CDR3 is TGTGCCAGCAGCTTGGCAGGACAGGGGTCTACCCAGCCCCAGCATTTT. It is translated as CASSLAGQGSTQPQHF.

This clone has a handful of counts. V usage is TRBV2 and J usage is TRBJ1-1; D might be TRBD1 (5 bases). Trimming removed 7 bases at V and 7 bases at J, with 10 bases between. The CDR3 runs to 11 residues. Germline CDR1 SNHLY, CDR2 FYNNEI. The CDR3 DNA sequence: TGTGCCAGCATCCGGGGGGTTGAAGCTTTCTTT. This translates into CASIRGVEAFF.

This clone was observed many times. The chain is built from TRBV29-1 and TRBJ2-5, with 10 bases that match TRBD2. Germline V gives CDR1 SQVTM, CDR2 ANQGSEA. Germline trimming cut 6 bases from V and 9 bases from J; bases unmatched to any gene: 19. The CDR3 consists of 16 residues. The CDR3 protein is CSVAKGASGGSGAQYF. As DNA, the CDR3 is TGCAGCGTCGCCAAGGGGGCTAGCGGGGGTTCAGGGGCCCAGTACTTC.

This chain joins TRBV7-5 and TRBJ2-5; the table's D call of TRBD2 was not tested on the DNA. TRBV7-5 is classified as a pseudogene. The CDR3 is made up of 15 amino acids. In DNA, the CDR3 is TGTGTCAGAAGCTTCGGGGGGGGAGGACAAGAGACCCAGTACTTC. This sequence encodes CVRSFGGGGQETQYF.

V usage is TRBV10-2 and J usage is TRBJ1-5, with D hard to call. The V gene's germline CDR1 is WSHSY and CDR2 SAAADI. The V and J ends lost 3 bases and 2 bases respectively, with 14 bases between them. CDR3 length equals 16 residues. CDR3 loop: CASSDSINTGNQPQHF. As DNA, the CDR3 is TGCGCCAGCAGTGACTCCATAAACACCGGCAATCAGCCCCAGCATTTT.

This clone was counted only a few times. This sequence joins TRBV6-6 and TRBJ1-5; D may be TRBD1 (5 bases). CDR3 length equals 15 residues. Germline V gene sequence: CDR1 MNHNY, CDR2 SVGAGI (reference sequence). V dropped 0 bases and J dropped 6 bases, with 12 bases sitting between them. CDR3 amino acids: CASSYSTGGGQPQHF. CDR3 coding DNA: TGTGCCAGCAGTTACTCGACTGGGGGAGGTCAGCCCCAGCATTTT.

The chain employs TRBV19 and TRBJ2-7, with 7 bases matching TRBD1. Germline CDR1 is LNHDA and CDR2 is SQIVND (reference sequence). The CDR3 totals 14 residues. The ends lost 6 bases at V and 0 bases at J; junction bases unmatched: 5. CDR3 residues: CASRRGLGSYEQYF. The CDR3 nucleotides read TGTGCCAGTAGAAGGGGGCTTGGCTCCTACGAGCAGTACTTC.

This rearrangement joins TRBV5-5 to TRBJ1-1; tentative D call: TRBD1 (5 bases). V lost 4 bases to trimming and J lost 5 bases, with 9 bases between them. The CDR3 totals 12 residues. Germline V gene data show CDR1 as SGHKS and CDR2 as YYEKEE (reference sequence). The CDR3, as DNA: TGTGCCAGCAGCCTCAGGGTTACTGAAGCTTTCTTT. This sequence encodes CASSLRVTEAFF.

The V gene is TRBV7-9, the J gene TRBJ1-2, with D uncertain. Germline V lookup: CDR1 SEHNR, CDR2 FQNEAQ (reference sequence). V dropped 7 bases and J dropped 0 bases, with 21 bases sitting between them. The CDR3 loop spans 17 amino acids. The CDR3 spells CASTKNPGLGANYGYTF. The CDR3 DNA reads TGTGCCAGCACCAAAAACCCGGGTTTGGGAGCTAACTATGGCTACACCTTC.

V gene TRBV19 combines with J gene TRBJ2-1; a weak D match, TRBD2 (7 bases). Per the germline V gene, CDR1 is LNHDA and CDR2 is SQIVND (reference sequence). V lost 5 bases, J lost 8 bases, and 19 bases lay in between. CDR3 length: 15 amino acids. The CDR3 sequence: CASSPPWGGRDEQFF. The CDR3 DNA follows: TGTGCCAGTAGTCCCCCGTGGGGGGGCAGAGATGAGCAGTTCTTC.

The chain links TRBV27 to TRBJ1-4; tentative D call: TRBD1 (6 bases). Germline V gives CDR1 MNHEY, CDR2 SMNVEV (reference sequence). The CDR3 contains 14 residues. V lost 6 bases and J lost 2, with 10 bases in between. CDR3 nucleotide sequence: TGTGCCAGCAGCAGGGGTGGCACTAATGAAAAACTGTTTTTT. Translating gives CASSRGGTNEKLFF.

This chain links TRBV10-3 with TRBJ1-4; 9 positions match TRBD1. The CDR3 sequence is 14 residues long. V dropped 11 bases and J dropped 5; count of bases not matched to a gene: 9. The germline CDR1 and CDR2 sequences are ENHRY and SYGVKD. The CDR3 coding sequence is TGTGCCGCATCGAAGGGACAGGGAAATGAAAAACTGTTTTTT. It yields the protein CAASKGQGNEKLFF.

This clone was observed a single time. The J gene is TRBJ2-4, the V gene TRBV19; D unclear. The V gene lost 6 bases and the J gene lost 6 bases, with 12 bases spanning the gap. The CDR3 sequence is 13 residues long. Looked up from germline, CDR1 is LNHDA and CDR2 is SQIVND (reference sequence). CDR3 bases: TGTGCCAGTAGCCTTAGAAGTGCAAACATTCAGTACTTC. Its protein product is CASSLRSANIQYF.

The CDR3 bases are TGTGCCAGCATCCGGACTAGCGGATACCAAGAGACCCAGTACTTC. It codes for CASIRTSGYQETQYF. This sequence joins TRBV2 and TRBJ2-5; 10 bases fit TRBD2. CDR3 length: 15 amino acids. The ends lost 7 bases at V and 0 bases at J; junction bases unmatched: 5. The germline CDR1 and CDR2 sequences are SNHLY and FYNNEI.

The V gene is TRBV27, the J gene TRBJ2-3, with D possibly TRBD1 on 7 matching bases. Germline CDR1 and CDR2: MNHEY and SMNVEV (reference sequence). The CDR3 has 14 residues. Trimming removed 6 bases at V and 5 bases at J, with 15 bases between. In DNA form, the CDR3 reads TGTGCCAGCAGGGGGGGACAGTTCCGAGATACGCAGTATTTT. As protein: CASRGGQFRDTQYF.